These T cell receptor beta chains were read from a single sample in a study of T-cell memory formation after mild COVID-19. Each CDR3 protein gets one entry after TCRdb re-called the 5' RACE reads with MiXCR. The data contain 550,000 to 600,000 distinct CDR3 sequences, less than 25% of them seen just once; the ten biggest clones take up about 8.7%. Sequencing was done on a sample of PBMCs or a T cell subset sorted from them (not recorded which). The receptors stem from an adult woman who had mild COVID-19 (a few samples of this study predate the infection). Cell type and time point are not known. The CDR3 runs from the conserved cysteine through the conserved F or W. The D gene is left open where the match is weak. Clone size appears in some rows only: once, few, many, or a class for an expanded clone.

13 many TRBJ1-1 - TRBV9 CASSVEGRTEAFF TGTGCCAGCAGCGTAGAAGGGAGAACTGAAGCTTTCTTT
15 - TRBJ2-7 - TRBV7-2 CASSLGGLATSEQYF TGTGCCAGCAGCTTAGGGGGCCTAGCTACGAGCGAGCAGTACTTC
15 few TRBJ2-7 TRBD2 TRBV11-3 CASSPWTSGIDEQYF TGTGCCAGCAGCCCGTGGACTAGCGGAATAGACGAGCAGTACTTC
16 few TRBJ2-5 - TRBV12-3/TRBV12-4 CASSYGPGRHQETQYF TGTGCCAGCAGTTATGGGCCAGGTCGGCACCAAGAGACCCAGTACTTC
19 - TRBJ2-3 TRBD2 TRBV7-6 CASSLGPGLAFGSTDTQYF TGTGCCAGCAGCTTAGGGCCGGGACTAGCGTTTGGTAGCACAGATACGCAGTATTTT
16 - TRBJ2-1 TRBD2 TRBV10-3 CAISPGPGLAHNEQFF TGTGCCATCAGCCCTGGACCGGGACTAGCACACAATGAGCAGTTCTTC
14 many TRBJ2-7 - TRBV7-6 CASSLVLGGRAQYF TGTGCCAGCAGCTTAGTTCTGGGCGGTCGAGCACAGTACTTC
15 - TRBJ2-2 - TRBV6-6 CASSPGLLNTGELFF TGTGCCAGCAGCCCGGGACTCCTGAACACCGGGGAGCTGTTTTTT
15 few TRBJ2-7 - TRBV29-1 CSVAGVTGSPYEQYF TGCAGCGTTGCGGGGGTTACAGGGTCCCCCTACGAGCAGTACTTC
15 - TRBJ1-5 - TRBV19 CASSMYRTSNQPQHF TGTGCCAGTAGTATGTACAGGACTAGCAATCAGCCCCAGCATTTT
13 - TRBJ2-7 - TRBV7-2 CASSQESSYEQYF TGTGCCAGCAGCCAGGAGTCCTCCTACGAGCAGTACTTC
15 - TRBJ2-7 - TRBV18 CASSAPWTGDYEQYF TGTGCCAGCTCAGCTCCGTGGACGGGCGACTACGAGCAGTACTTC
16 - TRBJ2-5 - TRBV19 CASRVAGALTQETQYF TGTGCCAGTCGAGTGGCGGGGGCCCTTACCCAAGAGACCCAGTACTTC
15 few TRBJ2-1 - TRBV24-1 CATSEMVGQYNEQFF TGTGCCACCAGTGAGATGGTGGGGCAATACAATGAGCAGTTCTTC
15 few TRBJ2-1 - TRBV7-8 CASSLNPVAGDEQFF TGTGCCAGCAGCTTAAATCCTGTGGCGGGCGATGAGCAGTTCTTC
14 - TRBJ2-7 - TRBV27 CIETARPGSYEQYF TGTATCGAGACGGCCAGACCGGGCTCCTACGAGCAGTACTTC
13 few TRBJ1-2 - TRBV14 CASSQNRLVGYTF TGTGCCAGCAGCCAAAACAGGCTGGTTGGCTACACCTTC
15 few TRBJ2-1 - TRBV20-1 CSARVREPNNNEQFF TGCAGTGCTAGAGTCAGGGAGCCCAATAACAATGAGCAGTTCTTC
15 few TRBJ2-1 TRBD2 TRBV10-3 CAIRPSGGAWNEQFF TGTGCCATCAGGCCCAGCGGGGGGGCTTGGAATGAGCAGTTCTTC
14 - TRBJ2-7 TRBD1 TRBV5-1 CASSLGGQGGEQYF TGCGCCAGCAGCTTGGGCGGACAGGGTGGCGAGCAGTACTTC
19 few TRBJ2-1 TRBD2 TRBV7-9 CASSLVLAGGLDAYNEQFF TGTGCCAGCAGCTTAGTACTAGCGGGAGGGCTGGATGCGTACAATGAGCAGTTCTTC
21 - TRBJ1-2 - TRBV13 CASSTPRDSAGGSGLSYGYTF TGTGCCAGCAGCACCCCTCGGGACTCGGCCGGGGGGAGCGGACTTTCCTATGGCTACACCTTC
16 once TRBJ1-2 - TRBV5-6 CASSLGVEGAREGYTF TGTGCCAGCAGCTTGGGCGTGGAAGGGGCCCGAGAGGGCTACACCTTC
19 few TRBJ2-1 TRBD2 TRBV7-9 CASSLIGSGRALSYNEQFF TGTGCCAGCAGCTTAATAGGTAGCGGGAGGGCCCTCAGCTACAATGAGCAGTTCTTC
14 many TRBJ1-2 - TRBV7-3 CASSLTAQEYGYTF TGTGCCAGCAGCTTAACAGCACAAGAGTATGGCTACACCTTC
15 few TRBJ2-7 - TRBV5-1 CASSSRQGGPYEQYF TGCGCCAGCAGCTCCCGACAGGGAGGCCCCTACGAGCAGTACTTC
11 - TRBJ2-3 - TRBV11-3 CASRRGNTQYF TGTGCCAGCCGGCGTGGAAATACGCAGTATTTT
12 once TRBJ2-7 TRBD1 TRBV12-3/TRBV12-4 CASSSGQGAPLF TGTGCCAGCAGCTCCGGACAGGGGGCGCCTCTCTTC
14 - TRBJ1-2 TRBD1 TRBV30 CAWNRDRGSYGYTF TGTGCCTGGAACAGGGACAGGGGTAGTTATGGCTACACCTTC
17 - TRBJ2-7 - TRBV7-6 CASSLVGGQGIIHEQYF TGTGCCAGCAGCTTAGTCGGTGGCCAGGGGATAATCCACGAGCAGTACTTC
15 - TRBJ1-2 - TRBV19 CASMDSIGRSDGYTF TGTGCCAGTATGGACAGTATAGGGAGATCGGATGGCTACACCTTC
14 few TRBJ2-5 TRBD1 TRBV6-5 CASSSEQGVETQYF TGTGCCAGCAGTTCGGAGCAGGGGGTAGAGACCCAGTACTTC
13 few TRBJ2-5 - TRBV6-2/TRBV6-3 CASSYVPQETQYF TGTGCCAGCAGTTACGTCCCTCAAGAGACCCAGTACTTC
18 few TRBJ2-1 TRBD2 TRBV7-6 CASSLVASGSGTYNEQFF TGTGCCAGCAGCTTAGTGGCTAGCGGGAGTGGAACCTACAATGAGCAGTTCTTC
14 - TRBJ1-1 - TRBV3-1 CASSKGELRTEAFF TGTGCCAGCAGCAAGGGCGAGTTGAGGACTGAAGCTTTCTTT
13 many TRBJ2-7 - TRBV27 CASSLRGPYEQYF TGTGCCAGCAGTTTACGGGGCCCTTACGAGCAGTACTTC
15 - TRBJ2-1 TRBD2 TRBV6-1 CASSPTSGSLNEQFF TGTGCCAGCAGCCCGACTAGCGGGAGTCTGAATGAGCAGTTCTTC
13 few TRBJ2-2 - TRBV28 CASSSGAGGSVFF TGTGCCAGCAGTTCCGGTGCCGGCGGTTCGGTGTTTTTT
14 - TRBJ2-3 TRBD2 TRBV12-3/TRBV12-4 CASRQGAGGPNLYF TGTGCCAGCCGTCAAGGGGCGGGAGGCCCGAATTTGTATTTT
14 few TRBJ1-1 - TRBV5-1 CASSLIEGNTEAFF TGCGCCAGCAGCTTAATCGAGGGGAACACTGAAGCTTTCTTT
15 few TRBJ2-7 - TRBV3-1 CASSRDQGGTYEQYF TGTGCCAGCAGCCGAGATCAGGGGGGGACCTACGAGCAGTACTTC
16 few TRBJ1-5 - TRBV5-6 CASSLLTEYSNQPQHF TGTGCCAGCAGCTTGCTGACAGAGTATAGCAATCAGCCCCAGCATTTT
17 few TRBJ1-3 TRBD1 TRBV5-6 CASSFEPGGPLGNTIYF TGTGCCAGCAGCTTTGAACCAGGGGGCCCTTTAGGAAACACCATATATTTT
12 few TRBJ2-1 - TRBV20-1 CGGLGSYNEQFF TGTGGGGGCCTGGGCTCCTACAATGAGCAGTTCTTC
13 - TRBJ2-1 - TRBV5-6 CASSSLDEDEQFF TGTGCCAGCAGCTCGCTGGACGAAGATGAGCAGTTCTTC
13 - TRBJ1-1 - TRBV20-1 CSASPAGRTEAFF TGCAGTGCTAGCCCTGCTGGGCGGACTGAAGCTTTCTTT
16 - TRBJ2-1 TRBD2 TRBV6-5 CASSPTTSGRNNEQFF TGTGCCAGCAGCCCAACGACCAGCGGGAGAAACAATGAGCAGTTCTTC
16 few TRBJ1-4 TRBD1 TRBV4-1 CASSRIQGARSEKLFF TGCGCCAGCAGCCGAATACAGGGGGCGCGTTCTGAAAAACTGTTTTTT
15 - TRBJ2-7 - TRBV2 CASSDEVGLTYEQYF TGTGCCAGCAGTGACGAAGTGGGGCTTACGTACGAGCAGTACTTC
15 - TRBJ2-7 TRBD2 TRBV30 CAWSVHLAGFYEQYF TGTGCCTGGAGTGTACACCTAGCGGGGTTCTACGAGCAGTACTTC